The clone carrying this T cell receptor beta chain was observed at least ten times. Its antigen is unidentified. The data belong to a study of T-cell reconstitution after alpha-beta-depleted transplantation in children. General study findings and limits: After transplant, high TCRbeta diversity at day 60 in some patients arose from surviving recipient T cells and thymic progenitors. In patients about two months after transplant, alpha-beta T cells reportedly arose from several hundred expanded graft clones. Newly produced T cells mostly provided counts and TCRbeta diversity after one year, as hyperexpanded clones declined.

Molecular barcoding with unique molecular identifiers was used for the TCRbeta library. TCRdb re-called the PCR reads with MiXCR, one entry per CDR3 protein. Seen here are under 250,000 distinct CDR3 sequences, roughly 7% observed once, and the top ten hold about 5.5%. The CDR3 is made up of 17 amino acids. V lost 4 bases and J lost 3, with 16 bases in between. CDR1 and CDR2 from the germline V gene are MNHEY and SVGAGI. The gene calls are TRBV6-5 and TRBJ2-6; D gene unclear. The receptor was isolated from a boy between 2 and 10 years old with acute lymphoblastic leukemia, due to receive a stem cell transplant. The input for sequencing was PBMCs, taken before TCRalphabeta/CD19-depleted stem cell transplant. The DNA of the CDR3 is TGTGCCAGCAGTTCCCCGGACGGCCTCGATGGGGCCAACGTCCTGACTTTC. It translates to CASSSPDGLDGANVLTF.